This T cell receptor (beta chain) was retrieved from a study of blood T cell repertoires in COVID-19. The wider study: Some COVID-19 samples were acute and others convalescent; all came from the United States, Italy and Spain. PBMCs, B-cell-depleted T cells, or T cells were the source of the cDNA or gDNA that made up the material.

During active infection, Seattle patients enrolled and were then monitored through disease. With V trimmed by 3 bases and J by 4 bases, 9 bases remained unmatched. This CDR3 comprises 15 residues. Germline-derived CDR1 and CDR2 are DFQATT and SNEGSKA (reference sequence). Original processing methods: Cell counts per sample came from amplifying reference gene primers. TCRdb's copy holds only in-frame clones and misses some; the assay was immunoSEQ multiplex PCR. The V and J calls and clone size come from that table; D and trimming were worked out from the DNA. Of about 160,000 clones detected, 80% to 95% appear once; the ten largest clones hold about 4.6%.

The clonotype originates from a man between 25 and 39 years old with COVID-19, enrolled during active disease. Sequences were obtained from peripheral blood. This rearrangement joins TRBV20-1 to TRBJ1-3; 7 bases map to TRBD1. Written as DNA, the CDR3 is TGCAGTGCTAGTGACCCCGGGACAGCAGGAAACACCATATATTTT. Translating gives CSASDPGTAGNTIYF.